One and the same sample provided the 21 T cell receptor beta chains below, sequenced in a study of blood T cell repertoires in COVID-19. The data were produced by immunoSEQ multiplex PCR, yet TCRdb's version contains in-frame clones alone and is incomplete. The repertoire has 90,000 to 100,000 clones, roughly 86% of them found once; the top ten carry 10% to 13%. The sequenced sample consisted of peripheral blood. The receptor source for this set is a man in his forties or fifties with acute or convalescent COVID-19.

This clone was observed once. The chain is built from TRBV2 and TRBJ1-5; 7 bases line up with TRBD1. After removal of 9 bases from V and 1 base from J, the junction contained 3 bases not matched to a gene. Germline values: CDR1 SNHLY, CDR2 FYNNEI. The CDR3 consists of 13 residues. The CDR3 region is CASKQGSNQPQHF. CDR3 bases: TGTGCCAGTAAACAGGGGAGCAATCAGCCCCAGCATTTT.

The chain is built from TRBV29-1 and TRBJ1-1; D is perhaps TRBD1 (6 bases). The CDR3 has 14 amino acids. Germline V gene lookup returns CDR1 SQVTM and CDR2 ANQGSEA. V was clipped by 5 bases and J by 0 bases, with 13 bases between them. This CDR3 reads CSVTRGYMNTEAFF. In DNA, the CDR3 is TGCAGCGTTACGAGGGGGTACATGAACACTGAAGCTTTCTTT.

The chain couples TRBV4-1 to TRBJ2-7; 9 bases are a match to TRBD1. CDR1 and CDR2 (germline): MGHRA, YSYEKL. There are 16 residues in the CDR3. V trimming: 0 bases; J trimming: 4 bases; junction bases outside the gene matches: 7. This chain's CDR3 is CASSQDPYGQGYEQYF. The CDR3 coding sequence is TGCGCCAGCAGCCAAGACCCATACGGACAGGGGTACGAGCAGTACTTC.

The V and J genes are TRBV5-1 and TRBJ2-5; D perhaps matches TRBD1 (5 bases). This CDR3 has 12 amino acids. Trimming cost V 5 bases and J 1 base, with 6 bases left between them. Germline V gene sequence: CDR1 SGHRS, CDR2 YFSETQ. CDR3 in DNA: TGCGCCAGCAGACAGGCCCAAGAGACCCAGTACTTC. Amino acids: CASRQAQETQYF.

CDR3 residues: CASSRTSDSQETQYF. CDR3 coding DNA: TGTGCCAGCAGTCGGACTAGCGATTCCCAAGAGACCCAGTACTTC. The J gene is TRBJ2-5, the V gene TRBV4-2; TRBD2 matches at 9 bases. With V trimmed by 6 bases and J by 1 base, 6 bases remained unmatched. This CDR3 is 15 amino acids long. CDR1 and CDR2 (germline): LGHNA, YNFKEQ.

The chain employs TRBV3-1 (or the pseudogene TRBV3-2) and TRBJ1-5; TRBD1 is a possible D gene (6 bases). V was shortened by 1 base and J by 7 bases, with 11 bases between the two germline ends. The germline CDR1 and CDR2 sequences are LGHDT and YNNKEL (reference sequence). The CDR3 is 14 amino acids. The CDR3 reads CASSQGARGQPQHF. Here the CDR3 DNA reads TGTGCCAGCAGCCAAGGTGCCAGGGGACAGCCCCAGCATTTT.

The J gene is TRBJ1-5, the V gene TRBV12-5; TRBD1 aligns across 10 bases. This CDR3 has 19 amino acids. Germline CDR1 is LGHNT and CDR2 is FRNRAP. V trimming: 0 bases; J trimming: 0 bases; junction bases outside the gene matches: 8. CDR3 in DNA: TGTGCTAGTGGTTTGGTAGTATGGGGGACAGGGGATAGCAATCAGCCCCAGCATTTT. This codes for CASGLVVWGTGDSNQPQHF. Combining the CDR3 with reference TRBV12-5 and TRBJ1-5 gives the whole variable domain DARVTQTPRHKVTEMGQEVTMRCQPILGHNTVFWYRQTMMQGLELLAYFRNRAPLDDSGMPKDRFSAEMPDATLATLKIQPSEPRDSAVYFCASGLVVWGTGDSNQPQHFGDGTRLSIL.

The chain recombines TRBV18 with TRBJ1-2; 7 positions agree with TRBD1. The trim removed 3 bases at V and 5 bases at J, leaving 18 bases unmatched. The germline V gene encodes CDR1 KGHSH and CDR2 LQKENI. CDR3 length: 18 amino acids. CDR3 in amino acids: CASSPIQGTQPDFYGYTF. CDR3 DNA: TGTGCCAGCTCACCTATACAGGGGACTCAGCCGGATTTTTATGGCTACACCTTC.

This chain joins TRBV6-5 and TRBJ2-3, with D possibly matching TRBD2 (5 bases). Germline values: CDR1 MNHEY, CDR2 SVGAGI. The CDR3 length is 14 residues. The V end was cut by 4 bases, the J end by 3 bases, with 11 bases between. CDR3 residues: CASSSGRRTDTQYF. In DNA form, the CDR3 reads TGTGCCAGCAGTTCAGGACGGAGGACAGATACGCAGTATTTT.

This clone was seen a few times. The V gene is TRBV7-8, the J gene TRBJ2-7, with 8 bases identical to TRBD2. CDR1 is SGHVS, CDR2 FQNEAQ, per germline. J lost 6 bases, V lost 3 bases, and 1 base had no gene match. The CDR3 runs 12 residues. The CDR3 coding sequence is TGTGCCAGCAGCTTGACTAGCGTCGAGCAGTACTTC. This codes for CASSLTSVEQYF. Looking up the rest from reference TRBV7-8 and TRBJ2-7 gives the full variable domain: GAGVSQSPRYKVAKRGQDVALRCDPISGHVSLFWYQQALGQGPEFLTYFQNEAQLDKSGLPSDRFFAERPEGSVSTLKIQRTQQEDSAVYLCASSLTSVEQYFGPGTRLTVT.

This rearrangement joins TRBV10-3 to TRBJ1-2; the D gene is possibly TRBD1 (6 bases). This CDR3 region has 13 residues. V dropped 4 bases and J dropped 3 bases, with 9 bases sitting between them. Germline CDR1 ENHRY, CDR2 SYGVKD. CDR3: CAISARTDYGYTF. The CDR3 coding sequence is TGTGCCATCAGTGCGCGGACAGACTATGGCTACACCTTC.

The V gene is TRBV6-1, the J gene TRBJ2-7, with a possible D match to TRBD1 (5 bases). CDR1 and CDR2 from the germline V gene are MNHNS and SASEGT. This CDR3 comprises 16 residues. Trimming removed 3 bases from V and 0 bases from J, with 15 bases in between. CDR3 in DNA: TGTGCCAGCAGTGAGGTCATGGACACTCTCTCCTACGAGCAGTACTTC. It is translated as CASSEVMDTLSYEQYF.

The table lists this clone with many counts. This chain links TRBV19 with TRBJ2-1; maybe TRBD2 (6 bases). The V and J ends lost 6 bases and 9 bases respectively, with 21 bases between them. The CDR3 extends over 15 amino acids. CDR1 is LNHDA, CDR2 SQIVND, per germline (reference sequence). The CDR3 nucleotides read TGTGCCAGTAGGGGGGGTCTAACCTCCAGCTCTGAGCAGTTCTTC. It translates to CASRGGLTSSSEQFF.

This rearrangement joins TRBV5-1 to TRBJ2-1; 9 bases agree with TRBD2. V was clipped by 1 base and J by 8 bases; unmatched bases: 10. CDR1 and CDR2 from the germline V gene are SGHRS and YFSETQ. This CDR3 comprises 16 residues. Written as DNA, the CDR3 is TGCGCCAGCAGCTTGATAGTGGTAGCGGGAGTCGATGAGCAGTTCTTC. It specifies CASSLIVVAGVDEQFF.

This sequence joins TRBV7-9 and TRBJ2-7; 11 nucleotides agree with TRBD2. The CDR3 is made up of 15 amino acids. Germline CDR1 and CDR2: SEHNR and FQNEAQ (reference sequence). V lost 1 base to trimming and J lost 9 bases; unmatched junction nucleotides: 8. Here the CDR3 DNA reads TGTGCCAGCAGCTTAGAGGCTAGCGGGAGGATGGGGCAGTACTTC. Protein product: CASSLEASGRMGQYF. Together with reference TRBV7-9 and TRBJ2-7, the CDR3 gives the full variable domain: DTGVSQNPRHKITKRGQNVTFRCDPISEHNRLYWYRQTLGQGPEFLTYFQNEAQLEKSRLLSDRFSAERPKGSFSTLEIQRTEQGDSAMYLCASSLEASGRMGQYFGPGTRLTVT.

About this clone: The DNA is omitted, as the CDR3 cannot be located on it reliably, and the CDR3 follows TCRdb's listing. This chain joins TRBV12-5 and TRBJ1-2. Per the germline V gene, CDR1 is LGHNT and CDR2 is FRNRAP. The CDR3 is 14 residues long, ends included. This CDR3 reads CASGLDKAAYGYTF.

CDR3 bases: TGTGCCAGCAGCTTAGAGCCAGGCAGGGTGAATGAGCAGTTCTTC. Translated, it gives CASSLEPGRVNEQFF. The rearrangement uses TRBV7-2 and TRBJ2-1; D might be TRBD1 (5 bases). The CDR3 runs 15 residues. The V gene lost 1 base and the J gene lost 7 bases, with 14 bases spanning the gap. The germline V gene has CDR1 SGHTA and CDR2 FQGNSA. The full variable domain, in which reference TRBV7-2 and TRBJ2-1 provide the parts outside the CDR3, is GAGVSQSPSNKVTEKGKDVELRCDPISGHTALYWYRQSLGQGLEFLIYFQGNSAPDKSGLPSDRFSAERTGGSVSTLTIQRTQQEDSAVYLCASSLEPGRVNEQFFGPGTRLTVL.

This clone was picked up a small number of times. This sequence joins TRBV7-9 and TRBJ1-3; 7 nucleotides agree with TRBD1. V shed 4 bases and J 5 bases; nucleotides not matched to a gene: 8. The CDR3 is 15 residues long. Looked up from germline, CDR1 is SEHNR and CDR2 is FQNEAQ (reference sequence). The CDR3 protein is CASSSTGRNRNTIYF. The CDR3 DNA sequence: TGTGCCAGCAGCTCGACAGGGAGAAACAGAAACACCATATATTTT.

This sequence joins TRBV5-1 and TRBJ2-2, with 7 bases fitting TRBD1. The V gene's germline CDR1 is SGHRS and CDR2 YFSETQ. CDR3 length: 15 residues. Unmatched junction bases numbered 3, after V lost 0 bases and J lost 4 bases. This CDR3 reads CASSLVQGPTGELFF. The CDR3 bases are TGCGCCAGCAGCTTGGTACAGGGGCCCACCGGGGAGCTGTTTTTT.

The rearrangement links TRBV29-1 to TRBJ2-3; maybe TRBD2 (6 bases). Trimming removed 7 bases from V and 1 base from J, with 9 bases in between. Germline V gene lookup returns CDR1 SQVTM and CDR2 ANQGSEA. The CDR3 is 12 amino acids. The CDR3 loop reads CSALAGTDTQYF. The CDR3 DNA follows: TGCAGCGCACTAGCTGGCACAGATACGCAGTATTTT.

The V call is TRBV30, the J call TRBJ1-6; the D gene is possibly TRBD1 (5 bases). Germline CDR1 reads GTSNPN; CDR2 reads SVGIG (reference sequence). This CDR3 spans 15 amino acids. Deletions cut 0 bases from V and 7 bases from J, with 13 bases between. CDR3 sequence: CAWSVPSTVNSPLHF. In DNA, the CDR3 is TGTGCCTGGAGTGTACCATCGACAGTAAATTCACCCCTCCACTTT.